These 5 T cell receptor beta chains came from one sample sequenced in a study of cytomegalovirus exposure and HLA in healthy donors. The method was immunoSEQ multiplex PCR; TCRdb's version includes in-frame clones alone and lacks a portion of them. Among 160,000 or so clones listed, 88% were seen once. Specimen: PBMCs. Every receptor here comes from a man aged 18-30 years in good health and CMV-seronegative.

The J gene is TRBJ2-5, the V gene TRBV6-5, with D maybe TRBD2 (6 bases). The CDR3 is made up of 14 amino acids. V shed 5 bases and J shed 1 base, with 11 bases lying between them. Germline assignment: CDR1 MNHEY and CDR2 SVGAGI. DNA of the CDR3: TGTGCCAGCAGTCACCCGGGACTCCAAGAGACCCAGTACTTC. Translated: CASSHPGLQETQYF.

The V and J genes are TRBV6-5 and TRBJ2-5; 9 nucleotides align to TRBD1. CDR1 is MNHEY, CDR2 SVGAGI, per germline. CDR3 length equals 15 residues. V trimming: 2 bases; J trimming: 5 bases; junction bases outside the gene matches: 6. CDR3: CASSYLGTGMETQYF. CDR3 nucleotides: TGTGCCAGCAGTTACCTTGGGACAGGGATGGAGACCCAGTACTTC.

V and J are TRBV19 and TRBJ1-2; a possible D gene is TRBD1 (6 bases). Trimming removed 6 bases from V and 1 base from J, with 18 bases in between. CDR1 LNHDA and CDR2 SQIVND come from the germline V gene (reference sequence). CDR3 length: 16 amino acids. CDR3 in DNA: TGTGCCAGTAGCGACAGGACGATTCCGCTTAACTATGGCTACACCTTC. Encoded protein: CASSDRTIPLNYGYTF.

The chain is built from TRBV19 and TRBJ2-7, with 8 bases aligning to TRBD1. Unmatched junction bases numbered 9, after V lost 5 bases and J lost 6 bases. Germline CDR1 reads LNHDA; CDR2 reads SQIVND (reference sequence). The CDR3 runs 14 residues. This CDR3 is CASSPLGQVSEQYF. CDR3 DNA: TGTGCCAGTAGTCCCCTGGGACAGGTTAGCGAGCAGTACTTC.

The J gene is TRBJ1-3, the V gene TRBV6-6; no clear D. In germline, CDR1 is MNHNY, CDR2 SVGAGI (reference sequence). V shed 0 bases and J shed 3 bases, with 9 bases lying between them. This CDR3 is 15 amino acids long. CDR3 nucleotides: TGTGCCAGCAGTTACTCTAAGGGAGGTGGAAACACCATATATTTT. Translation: CASSYSKGGGNTIYF.